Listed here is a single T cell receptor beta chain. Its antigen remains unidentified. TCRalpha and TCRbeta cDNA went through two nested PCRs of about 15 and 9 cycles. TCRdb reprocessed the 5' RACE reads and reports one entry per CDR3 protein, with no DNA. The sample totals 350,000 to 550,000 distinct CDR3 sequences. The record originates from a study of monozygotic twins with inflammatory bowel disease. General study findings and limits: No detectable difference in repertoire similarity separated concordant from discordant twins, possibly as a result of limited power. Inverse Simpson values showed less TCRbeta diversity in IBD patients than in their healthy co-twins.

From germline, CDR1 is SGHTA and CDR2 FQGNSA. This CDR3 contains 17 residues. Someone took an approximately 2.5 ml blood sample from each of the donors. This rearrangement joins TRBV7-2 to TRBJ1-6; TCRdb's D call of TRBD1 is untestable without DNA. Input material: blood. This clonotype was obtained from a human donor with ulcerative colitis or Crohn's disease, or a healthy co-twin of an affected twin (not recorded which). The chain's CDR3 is CASSLRFLGQPFSPLHF.